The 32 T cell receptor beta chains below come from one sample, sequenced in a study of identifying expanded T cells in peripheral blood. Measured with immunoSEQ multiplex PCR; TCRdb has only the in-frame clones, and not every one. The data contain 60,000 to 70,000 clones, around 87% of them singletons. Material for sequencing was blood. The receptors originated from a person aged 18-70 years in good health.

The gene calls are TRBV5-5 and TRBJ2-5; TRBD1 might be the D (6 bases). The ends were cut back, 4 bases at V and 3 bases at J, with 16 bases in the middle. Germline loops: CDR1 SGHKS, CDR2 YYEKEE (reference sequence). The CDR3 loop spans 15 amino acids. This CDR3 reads CASSRTGTREETQYF. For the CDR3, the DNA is TGTGCCAGCAGCAGAACCGGGACACGAGAAGAGACCCAGTACTTC.

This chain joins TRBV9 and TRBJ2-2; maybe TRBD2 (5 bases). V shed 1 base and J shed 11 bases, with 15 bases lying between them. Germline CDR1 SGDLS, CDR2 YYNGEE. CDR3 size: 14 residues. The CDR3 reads CASSVKPAGLELFF. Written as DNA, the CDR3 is TGTGCCAGCAGCGTAAAACCCGCGGGCCTTGAGCTGTTTTTT.

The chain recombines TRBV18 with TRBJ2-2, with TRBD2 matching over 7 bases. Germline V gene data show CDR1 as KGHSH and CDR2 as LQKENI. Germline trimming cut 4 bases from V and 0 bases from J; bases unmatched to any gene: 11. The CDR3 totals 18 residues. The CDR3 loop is CASSRTDMGGPNTGELFF. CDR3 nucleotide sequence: TGTGCCAGCTCACGAACGGACATGGGAGGGCCGAACACCGGGGAGCTGTTTTTT.

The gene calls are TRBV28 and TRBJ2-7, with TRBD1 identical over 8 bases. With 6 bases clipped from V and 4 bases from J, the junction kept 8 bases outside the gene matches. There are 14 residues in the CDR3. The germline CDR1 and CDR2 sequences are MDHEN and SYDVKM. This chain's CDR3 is CASSPWTGLYEQYF. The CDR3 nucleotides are TGTGCCAGCAGCCCTTGGACAGGGTTGTACGAGCAGTACTTC.

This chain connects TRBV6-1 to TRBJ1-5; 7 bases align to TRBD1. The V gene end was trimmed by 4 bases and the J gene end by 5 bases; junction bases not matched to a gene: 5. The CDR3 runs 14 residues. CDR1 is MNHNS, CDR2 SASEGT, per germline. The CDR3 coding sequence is TGTGCCAGCAGTGGGGAGGGGGCGCATCAGCCCCAGCATTTT. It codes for CASSGEGAHQPQHF.

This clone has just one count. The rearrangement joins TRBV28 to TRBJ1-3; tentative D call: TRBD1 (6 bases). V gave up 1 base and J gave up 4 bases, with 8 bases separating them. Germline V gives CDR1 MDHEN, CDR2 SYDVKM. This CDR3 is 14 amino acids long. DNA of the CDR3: TGTGCCAGCAGTTTATTCAGGGGCGGAAACACCATATATTTT. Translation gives CASSLFRGGNTIYF.

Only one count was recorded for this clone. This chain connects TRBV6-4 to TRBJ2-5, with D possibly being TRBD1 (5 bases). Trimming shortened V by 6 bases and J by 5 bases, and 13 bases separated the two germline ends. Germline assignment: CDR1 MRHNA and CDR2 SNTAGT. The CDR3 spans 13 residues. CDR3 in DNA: TGTGCCAGCAGACCCAGGGTTTTTGAGACCCAGTACTTC. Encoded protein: CASRPRVFETQYF.

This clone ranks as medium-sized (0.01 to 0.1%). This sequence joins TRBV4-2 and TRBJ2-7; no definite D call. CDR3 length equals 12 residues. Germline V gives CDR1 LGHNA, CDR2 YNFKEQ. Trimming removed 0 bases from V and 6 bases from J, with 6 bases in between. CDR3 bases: TGTGCCAGCAGCCAAGAGCCGACCGAGCAGTACTTC. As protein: CASSQEPTEQYF.

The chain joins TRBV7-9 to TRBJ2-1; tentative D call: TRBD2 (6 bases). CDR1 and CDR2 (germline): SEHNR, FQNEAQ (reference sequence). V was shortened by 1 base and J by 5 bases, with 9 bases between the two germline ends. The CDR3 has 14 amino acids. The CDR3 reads CASSLVTGDNEQFF. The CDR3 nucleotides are TGTGCCAGCAGCTTAGTAACGGGAGACAATGAGCAGTTCTTC.

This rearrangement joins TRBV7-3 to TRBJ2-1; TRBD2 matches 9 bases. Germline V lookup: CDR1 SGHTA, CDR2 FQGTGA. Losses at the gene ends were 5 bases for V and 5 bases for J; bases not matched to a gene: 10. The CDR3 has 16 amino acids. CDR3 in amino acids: CASSPGGGGPDNEQFF. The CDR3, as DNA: TGTGCCAGCAGCCCCGGCGGGGGGGGTCCCGACAATGAGCAGTTCTTC.

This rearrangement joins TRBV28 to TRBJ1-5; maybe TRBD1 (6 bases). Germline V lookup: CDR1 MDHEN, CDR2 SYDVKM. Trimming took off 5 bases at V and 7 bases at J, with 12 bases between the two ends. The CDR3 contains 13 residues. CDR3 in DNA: TGTGCCAGCAGTCCAGGGGCGGGCCAGCCCCAGCATTTT. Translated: CASSPGAGQPQHF.

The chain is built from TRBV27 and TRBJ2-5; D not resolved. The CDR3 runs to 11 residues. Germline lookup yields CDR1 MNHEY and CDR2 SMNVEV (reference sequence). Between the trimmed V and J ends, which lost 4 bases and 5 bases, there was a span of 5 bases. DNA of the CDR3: TGTGCCAGCAGTTCTCGGGAGACCCAGTACTTC. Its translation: CASSSRETQYF.

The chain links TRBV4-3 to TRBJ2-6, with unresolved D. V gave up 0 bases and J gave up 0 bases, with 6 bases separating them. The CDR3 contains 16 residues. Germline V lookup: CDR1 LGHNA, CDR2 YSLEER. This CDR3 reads CASSQDIGSGANVLTF. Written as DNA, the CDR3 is TGCGCCAGCAGCCAAGATATCGGCTCTGGGGCCAACGTCCTGACTTTC.

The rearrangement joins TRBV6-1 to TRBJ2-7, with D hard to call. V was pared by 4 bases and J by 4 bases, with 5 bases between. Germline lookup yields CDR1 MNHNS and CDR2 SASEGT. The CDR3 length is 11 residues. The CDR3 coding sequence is TGTGCCAGCAGTGGGTTATACGAGCAGTACTTC. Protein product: CASSGLYEQYF.

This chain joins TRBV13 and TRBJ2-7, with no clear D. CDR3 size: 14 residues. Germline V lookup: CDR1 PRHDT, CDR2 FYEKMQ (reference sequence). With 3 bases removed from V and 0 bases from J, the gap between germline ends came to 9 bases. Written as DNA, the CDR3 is TGTGCCAGCAGCTTTTTGGAAAACTCCTACGAGCAGTACTTC. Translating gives CASSFLENSYEQYF.

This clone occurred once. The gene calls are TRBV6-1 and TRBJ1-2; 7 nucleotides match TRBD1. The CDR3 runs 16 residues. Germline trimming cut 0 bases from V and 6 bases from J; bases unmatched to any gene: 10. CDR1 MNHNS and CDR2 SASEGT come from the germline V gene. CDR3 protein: CASSEAGGTASDGYTF. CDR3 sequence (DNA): TGTGCCAGCAGTGAAGCGGGAGGGACAGCCTCGGATGGCTACACCTTC.

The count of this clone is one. The CDR3 DNA reads TGCGCCAGCAGCCAAGACTTTGGACTAGCGTTTAACTATGGCTACACCTTC. Translation: CASSQDFGLAFNYGYTF. The chain links TRBV4-3 to TRBJ1-2; D remains ambiguous. The CDR3 runs 17 residues. The ends were cut back, 0 bases at V and 1 base at J, with 15 bases in the middle. The germline V gene has CDR1 LGHNA and CDR2 YSLEER.

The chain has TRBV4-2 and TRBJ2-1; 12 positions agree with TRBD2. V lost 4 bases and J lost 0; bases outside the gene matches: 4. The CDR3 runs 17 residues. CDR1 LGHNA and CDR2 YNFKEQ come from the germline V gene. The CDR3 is CASSRLLAGGSYNEQFF. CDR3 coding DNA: TGTGCCAGCAGCCGATTACTAGCGGGAGGCTCCTACAATGAGCAGTTCTTC.

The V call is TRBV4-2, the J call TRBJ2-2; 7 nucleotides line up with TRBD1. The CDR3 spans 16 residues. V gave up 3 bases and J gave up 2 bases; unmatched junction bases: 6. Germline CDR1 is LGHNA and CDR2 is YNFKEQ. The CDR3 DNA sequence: TGTGCCAGCAGCCATGTCGGACAGGAAAACACCGGGGAGCTGTTTTTT. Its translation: CASSHVGQENTGELFF.

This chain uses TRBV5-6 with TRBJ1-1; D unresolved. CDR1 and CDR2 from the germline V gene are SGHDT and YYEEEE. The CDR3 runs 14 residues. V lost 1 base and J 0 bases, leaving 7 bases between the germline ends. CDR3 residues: CASSLRAMNTEAFF. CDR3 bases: TGTGCCAGCAGCTTGCGGGCTATGAACACTGAAGCTTTCTTT.

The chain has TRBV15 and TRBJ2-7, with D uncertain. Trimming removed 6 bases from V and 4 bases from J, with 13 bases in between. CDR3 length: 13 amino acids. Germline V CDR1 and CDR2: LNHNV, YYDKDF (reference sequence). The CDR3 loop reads CATSAVGIYEQYF. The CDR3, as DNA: TGTGCCACCAGTGCGGTGGGGATATACGAGCAGTACTTC.

For the CDR3, the DNA is TGTGCCAGCAGTTTCAGGGAGACCCAGTACTTC. Amino acids: CASSFRETQYF. The rearrangement uses TRBV28 and TRBJ2-5; no firm D call. The ends were cut back, 3 bases at V and 5 bases at J, with 4 bases in the middle. CDR1 and CDR2 (germline): MDHEN, SYDVKM. The CDR3 sequence is 11 residues long.

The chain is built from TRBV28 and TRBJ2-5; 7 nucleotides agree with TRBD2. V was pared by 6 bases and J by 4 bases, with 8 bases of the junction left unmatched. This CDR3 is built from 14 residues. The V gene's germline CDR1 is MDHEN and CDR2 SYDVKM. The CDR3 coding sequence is TGTGCCAGCAGCCACTGGGGACTACTAGAGACCCAGTACTTC. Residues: CASSHWGLLETQYF.

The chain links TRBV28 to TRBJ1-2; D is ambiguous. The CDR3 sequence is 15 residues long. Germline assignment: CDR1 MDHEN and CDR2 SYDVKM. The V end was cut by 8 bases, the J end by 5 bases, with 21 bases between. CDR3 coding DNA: TGTGCCAGCCATCCAGCCGGACGAATGCCGTATGGCTACACCTTC. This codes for CASHPAGRMPYGYTF.

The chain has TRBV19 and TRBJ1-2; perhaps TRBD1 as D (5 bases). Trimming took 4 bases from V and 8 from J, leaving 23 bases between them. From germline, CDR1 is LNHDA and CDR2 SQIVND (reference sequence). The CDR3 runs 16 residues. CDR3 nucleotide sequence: TGTGCCAGTAGTACCGAGCCCGGGGCCCGGATCAGGGGCTACACCTTC. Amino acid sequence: CASSTEPGARIRGYTF.

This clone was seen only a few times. The CDR3 DNA reads TGCGCCAGCAGCTCTGTACGGCTAGCGGGTGAGCACTCCTACGAGCAGTACTTC. It translates to CASSSVRLAGEHSYEQYF. V usage is TRBV5-1 and J usage is TRBJ2-7; 8 bases are a match to TRBD2. The CDR3 consists of 18 residues. Losses at the gene ends were 3 bases for V and 0 bases for J; bases not matched to a gene: 14. CDR1 and CDR2 (germline): SGHRS, YFSETQ.

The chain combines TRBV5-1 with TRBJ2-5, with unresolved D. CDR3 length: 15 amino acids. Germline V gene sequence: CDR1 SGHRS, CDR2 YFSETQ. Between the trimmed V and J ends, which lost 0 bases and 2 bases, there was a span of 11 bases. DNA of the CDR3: TGCGCCAGCAGCTTGGTCGGAGTAATACAAGAGACCCAGTACTTC. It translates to CASSLVGVIQETQYF.

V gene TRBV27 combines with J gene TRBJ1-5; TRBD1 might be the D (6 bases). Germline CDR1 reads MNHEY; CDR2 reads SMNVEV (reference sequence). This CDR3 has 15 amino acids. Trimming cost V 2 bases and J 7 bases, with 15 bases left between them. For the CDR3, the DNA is TGTGCCAGCAGTTTAGATTTCGGGGGCGGGCAGCCCCAGCATTTT. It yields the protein CASSLDFGGGQPQHF.

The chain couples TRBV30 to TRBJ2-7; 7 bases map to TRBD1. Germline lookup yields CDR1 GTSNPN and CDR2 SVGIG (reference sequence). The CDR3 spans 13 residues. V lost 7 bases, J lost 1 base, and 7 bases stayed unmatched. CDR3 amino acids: CASIRQGSYEQYF. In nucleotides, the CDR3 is TGTGCCTCTATACGACAGGGATCCTACGAGCAGTACTTC.

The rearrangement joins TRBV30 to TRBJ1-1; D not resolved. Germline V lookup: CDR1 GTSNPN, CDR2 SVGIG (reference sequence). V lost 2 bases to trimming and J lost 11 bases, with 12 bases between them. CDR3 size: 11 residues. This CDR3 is CAWSSRFRAFF. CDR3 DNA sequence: TGTGCCTGGAGTTCCCGCTTCAGGGCTTTCTTT.

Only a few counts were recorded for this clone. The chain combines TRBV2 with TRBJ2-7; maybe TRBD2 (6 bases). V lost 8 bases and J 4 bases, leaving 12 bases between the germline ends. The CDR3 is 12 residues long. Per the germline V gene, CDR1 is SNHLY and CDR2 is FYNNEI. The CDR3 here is CASAAGGYEQYF. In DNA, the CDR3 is TGTGCCAGCGCGGCAGGAGGGTACGAGCAGTACTTC.

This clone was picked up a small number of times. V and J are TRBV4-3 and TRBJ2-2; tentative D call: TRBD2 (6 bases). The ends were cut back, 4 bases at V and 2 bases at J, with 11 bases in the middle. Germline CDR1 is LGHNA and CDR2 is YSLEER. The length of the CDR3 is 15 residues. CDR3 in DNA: TGCGCCAGCAGCCCGGGAGCCACCAACACCGGGGAGCTGTTTTTT. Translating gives CASSPGATNTGELFF.